This T cell receptor (beta chain) originates from a study of blood T cell repertoires in COVID-19. Whole-study context: PBMCs, B-cell-depleted T cells, or T cells were the source of the cDNA or gDNA that made up the material.

Per the authors' pipeline: Cell counts per sample came from amplifying reference gene primers. Measured with immunoSEQ multiplex PCR; TCRdb has only the in-frame clones, and not every one. Clone size and the V and J calls come from that table; the DNA yielded D and trimming. The table includes approximately 300,000 clones, 85% to 90% detected once. With V trimmed by 3 bases and J by 8 bases, 12 bases remained unmatched. The CDR3 has 15 residues. Germline CDR1 is MNHEY and CDR2 is SVGAGI. The chain combines TRBV6-5 with TRBJ1-1; TRBD1 matches at 7 bases. This receptor was obtained from a woman aged 50 to 65 with active or convalescent COVID-19. Sequenced input: peripheral blood. CDR3 nucleotides: TGTGCCAGCAGTTATATAGGGGGACAGAGATCCGAAGCTTTCTTT. Translation: CASSYIGGQRSEAFF.